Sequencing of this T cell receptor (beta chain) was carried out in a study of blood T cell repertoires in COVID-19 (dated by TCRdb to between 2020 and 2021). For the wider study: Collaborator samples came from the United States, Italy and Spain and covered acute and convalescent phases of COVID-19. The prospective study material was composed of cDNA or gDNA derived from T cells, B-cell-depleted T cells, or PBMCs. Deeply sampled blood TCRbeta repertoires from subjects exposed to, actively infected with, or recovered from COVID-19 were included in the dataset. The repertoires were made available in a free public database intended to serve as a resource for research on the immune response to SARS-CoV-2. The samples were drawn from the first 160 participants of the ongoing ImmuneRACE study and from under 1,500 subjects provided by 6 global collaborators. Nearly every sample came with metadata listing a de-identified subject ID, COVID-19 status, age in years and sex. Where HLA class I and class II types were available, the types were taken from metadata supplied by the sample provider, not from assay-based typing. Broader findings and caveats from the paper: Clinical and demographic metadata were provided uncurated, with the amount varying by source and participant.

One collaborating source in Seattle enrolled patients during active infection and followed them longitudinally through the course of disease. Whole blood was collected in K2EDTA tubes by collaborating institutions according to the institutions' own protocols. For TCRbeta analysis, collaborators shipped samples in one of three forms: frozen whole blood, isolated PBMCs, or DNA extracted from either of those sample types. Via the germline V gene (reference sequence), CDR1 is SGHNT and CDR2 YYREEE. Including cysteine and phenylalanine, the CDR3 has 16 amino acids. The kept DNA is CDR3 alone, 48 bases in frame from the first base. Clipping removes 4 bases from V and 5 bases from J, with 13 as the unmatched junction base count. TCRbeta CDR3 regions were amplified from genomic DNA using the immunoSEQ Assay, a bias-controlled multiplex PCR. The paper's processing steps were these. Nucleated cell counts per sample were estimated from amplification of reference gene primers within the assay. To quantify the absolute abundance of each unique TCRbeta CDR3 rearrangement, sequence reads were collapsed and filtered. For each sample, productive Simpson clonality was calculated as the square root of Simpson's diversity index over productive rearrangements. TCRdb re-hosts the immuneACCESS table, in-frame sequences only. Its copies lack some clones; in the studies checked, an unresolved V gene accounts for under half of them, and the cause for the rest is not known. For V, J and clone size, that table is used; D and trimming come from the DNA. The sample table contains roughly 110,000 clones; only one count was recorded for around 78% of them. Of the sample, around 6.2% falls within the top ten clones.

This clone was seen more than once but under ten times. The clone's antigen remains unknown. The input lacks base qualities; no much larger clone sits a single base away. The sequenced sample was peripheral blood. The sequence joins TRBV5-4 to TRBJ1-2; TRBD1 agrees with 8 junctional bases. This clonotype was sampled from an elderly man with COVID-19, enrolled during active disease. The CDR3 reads CASSKKPGQEIYGYTF. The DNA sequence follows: TGTGCCAGCAGCAAAAAGCCGGGACAGGAGATTTATGGCTACACCTTC.